This is a list of T cell receptor beta chains from one sample in a study of tumor-infiltrating lymphocytes in localized non-small cell lung cancer. Sequenced by immunoSEQ multiplex PCR; TCRdb stores in-frame clones only, minus some. The table shows over 10,000 clones, with 75% to 90% occurring only once. Sequences were obtained from uninvolved lung tissue not adjacent to the tumor. These receptors were obtained from a human donor with non-small cell lung cancer. Both conserved end residues are part of each CDR3. D genes are given only for firm matches. A row's size may be missing; if present it is once, few, many or a size class.

clone_size: few
v_call: TRBV29-1
j_call: TRBJ2-5
d_call: TRBD1
cdr3_nt: TGCAGCGTCGGGACAGAAGAGACCCAGTACTTC
cdr3_aa: CSVGTEETQYF

clone_size: -
v_call: TRBV5-1
j_call: TRBJ2-7
d_call: -
cdr3_nt: TGCGCCAGCAGCTTGGCCCTCGGAACAAAAAGCTACGAGCAGTACTTC
cdr3_aa: CASSLALGTKSYEQYF

clone_size: -
v_call: TRBV18
j_call: TRBJ2-3
d_call: TRBD1
cdr3_nt: TGTGCCAGCTCAACAGGGGGAGCAGCTACAGATACGCAGTATTTT
cdr3_aa: CASSTGGAATDTQYF

clone_size: -
v_call: TRBV6-5
j_call: TRBJ1-1
d_call: -
cdr3_nt: TGTGCCAGCAAGCAGGGAGTCGGTGGCACTGAAGCTTTCTTT
cdr3_aa: CASKQGVGGTEAFF

clone_size: once
v_call: TRBV6-1
j_call: TRBJ2-7
d_call: -
cdr3_nt: TGTGCCATCCCGAGGGACGAGGCCTACGAGCAGTACTTC
cdr3_aa: CAIPRDEAYEQYF

clone_size: -
v_call: TRBV7-8
j_call: TRBJ2-3
d_call: TRBD2
cdr3_nt: TGTGCCAGCAGCTTAGCGATTAGCGGGAGTGTCAGAGATACGCAGTATTTT
cdr3_aa: CASSLAISGSVRDTQYF

clone_size: -
v_call: TRBV30
j_call: TRBJ2-7
d_call: -
cdr3_nt: TGTGCCTGGAGTATTGCGCTAGACTACGAGCAGTACTTC
cdr3_aa: CAWSIALDYEQYF

clone_size: -
v_call: TRBV5-1
j_call: TRBJ2-1
d_call: TRBD2
cdr3_nt: TGCGCCAGCAGCTTGCGGACTAGCCTAAACTACAATGAGCAGTTCTTC
cdr3_aa: CASSLRTSLNYNEQFF

clone_size: -
v_call: TRBV2
j_call: TRBJ2-3
d_call: TRBD2
cdr3_nt: TGTGCCAGCAGTGGTAGCGGGGGGGCGGAAGATACGCAGTATTTT
cdr3_aa: CASSGSGGAEDTQYF

clone_size: -
v_call: TRBV7-2
j_call: TRBJ2-7
d_call: -
cdr3_nt: TGTGCCAGCAGCTTGATTTCGTATCCAGGGTTGGGCGAGCAGTACTTC
cdr3_aa: CASSLISYPGLGEQYF

clone_size: -
v_call: TRBV18
j_call: TRBJ2-2
d_call: TRBD1
cdr3_nt: TGTGCCAGCTCACCACCCGGGACAGGGGGCCGGGAGCTGTTTTTT
cdr3_aa: CASSPPGTGGRELFF

clone_size: -
v_call: TRBV7-9
j_call: TRBJ2-5
d_call: -
cdr3_nt: TGTGCCAGCAGCTCCCAATTGGGGGGGCCGGGGGAGACCCAGTACTTC
cdr3_aa: CASSSQLGGPGETQYF

clone_size: -
v_call: TRBV28
j_call: TRBJ1-2
d_call: TRBD1
cdr3_nt: TGTGCCAGCAGTTTAGGACAGGGATATTATGGCTACACCTTC
cdr3_aa: CASSLGQGYYGYTF

clone_size: -
v_call: TRBV5-1
j_call: TRBJ2-3
d_call: TRBD2
cdr3_nt: TGCGCCAGCAGCTTCCCGGGACTAGCGGGGAGCACAGATACGCAGTATTTT
cdr3_aa: CASSFPGLAGSTDTQYF

clone_size: -
v_call: TRBV4-1
j_call: TRBJ1-1
d_call: -
cdr3_nt: TGCGCCAGCAGCCAAGATGCCGACAGGAGGAACACTGAAGCTTTCTTT
cdr3_aa: CASSQDADRRNTEAFF

clone_size: -
v_call: TRBV19
j_call: TRBJ1-1
d_call: -
cdr3_nt: TGTGCCAGTAGTATATGGGGATCCAAAGGGAACACTGAAGCTTTCTTT
cdr3_aa: CASSIWGSKGNTEAFF

clone_size: -
v_call: TRBV6-4
j_call: TRBJ2-3
d_call: -
cdr3_nt: TGTGCCAGCAGGGACTACACAGATACGCAGTATTTT
cdr3_aa: CASRDYTDTQYF

clone_size: -
v_call: TRBV30
j_call: TRBJ1-2
d_call: -
cdr3_nt: TGTGCCTGGAGGGTGGCGCAGTCCTCGGGGGGCTACACCTTC
cdr3_aa: CAWRVAQSSGGYTF

clone_size: -
v_call: TRBV28
j_call: TRBJ1-1
d_call: TRBD1
cdr3_nt: TGTGCCAGTTGGGACAGCATTATGAACACTGAAGCTTTCTTT
cdr3_aa: CASWDSIMNTEAFF

clone_size: -
v_call: TRBV2
j_call: TRBJ2-5
d_call: -
cdr3_nt: TGTGCCAGCAGCCCGATGGGGGAGACCCAGTACTTC
cdr3_aa: CASSPMGETQYF

clone_size: once
v_call: TRBV15
j_call: TRBJ1-3
d_call: -
cdr3_nt: TGTGCCACCAGCGTTAGGACAGGAAACACCATATATTTT
cdr3_aa: CATSVRTGNTIYF

clone_size: -
v_call: TRBV2
j_call: TRBJ2-7
d_call: TRBD1
cdr3_nt: TGTGCCAGCAGCGACAACCGGGACAGGGGCTACGAGCAGTACTTC
cdr3_aa: CASSDNRDRGYEQYF

clone_size: -
v_call: TRBV11-2
j_call: TRBJ1-1
d_call: -
cdr3_nt: TGTGCCAGCAGCTTAACTCAGAACACTGAAGCTTTCTTT
cdr3_aa: CASSLTQNTEAFF

clone_size: -
v_call: TRBV30
j_call: TRBJ2-5
d_call: -
cdr3_nt: TGTGCCGGCGACCTCCGGGGGTCTTTCGAGACCCAGTACTTC
cdr3_aa: CAGDLRGSFETQYF

clone_size: few
v_call: TRBV4-1
j_call: TRBJ1-3
d_call: -
cdr3_nt: TGCGCCAGCAGCCAAGAAGGAAACACCATATATTTT
cdr3_aa: CASSQEGNTIYF

clone_size: -
v_call: TRBV5-6
j_call: TRBJ1-4
d_call: TRBD1
cdr3_nt: TGTGCCAGCAGCTCGGACAGGGGGCTTGAAAAACTGTTTTTT
cdr3_aa: CASSSDRGLEKLFF

clone_size: -
v_call: TRBV5-4
j_call: TRBJ1-4
d_call: -
cdr3_nt: TGTGCCAGCACCAAAGGTGGGCGGGATGAAAAACTGTTTTTT
cdr3_aa: CASTKGGRDEKLFF

clone_size: -
v_call: TRBV11-2
j_call: TRBJ1-1
d_call: -
cdr3_nt: TGTGCCAGCAGCTTAGGGAGAGTGGCTTTCTTT
cdr3_aa: CASSLGRVAFF

clone_size: -
v_call: TRBV5-3
j_call: TRBJ2-1
d_call: -
cdr3_nt: TGTGCCAGAAGCTTGGCCGCTCGGCTGGGGCGCAATGAGCAGTTCTTC
cdr3_aa: CARSLAARLGRNEQFF

clone_size: -
v_call: TRBV6-1
j_call: TRBJ1-5
d_call: -
cdr3_nt: TGTGCCAGCAAGGCGACGGAGGAGACTCAGCCCCAGCATTTT
cdr3_aa: CASKATEETQPQHF

clone_size: -
v_call: TRBV4-1
j_call: TRBJ2-6
d_call: TRBD1
cdr3_nt: TGCGCCAGCAGCCTTGGGACAGGGAACTCTGGGGCCAACGTCCTGACTTTC
cdr3_aa: CASSLGTGNSGANVLTF

clone_size: once
v_call: TRBV30
j_call: TRBJ1-5
d_call: -
cdr3_nt: TGTGCCTGGAGCTCTACAGGGAGCCATCAGCCCCAGCATTTT
cdr3_aa: CAWSSTGSHQPQHF

clone_size: -
v_call: TRBV5-4
j_call: TRBJ2-7
d_call: TRBD2
cdr3_nt: TGTGCCAGCAGCTTGACTAGCGGGATTTCCTACGAGCAGTACTTC
cdr3_aa: CASSLTSGISYEQYF

clone_size: -
v_call: TRBV6-4
j_call: TRBJ1-1
d_call: -
cdr3_nt: TGTGCCAGCAGTGACTCTAACAGGGACCAAACTGAAGCTTTCTTT
cdr3_aa: CASSDSNRDQTEAFF

clone_size: few
v_call: TRBV5-6
j_call: TRBJ1-1
d_call: -
cdr3_nt: TGTGCCAGCAGCTTGTGGGCGGGGGGCACTGAAGCTTTCTTT
cdr3_aa: CASSLWAGGTEAFF

clone_size: -
v_call: TRBV6-6
j_call: TRBJ2-7
d_call: TRBD1
cdr3_nt: TGTGCCAGCTACGGACAGGGGGTGGACGAGCAGTACTTC
cdr3_aa: CASYGQGVDEQYF

clone_size: few
v_call: TRBV6-5
j_call: TRBJ2-5
d_call: -
cdr3_nt: TGTGCCAGCAGTTACTTCGGACAGAACCAAGAGACCCAGTACTTC
cdr3_aa: CASSYFGQNQETQYF

clone_size: -
v_call: TRBV5-1
j_call: TRBJ1-2
d_call: -
cdr3_nt: TGCGCCAGCAGCTTGGGGCAGACCTATGGCTACACCTTC
cdr3_aa: CASSLGQTYGYTF

clone_size: -
v_call: TRBV6-6
j_call: TRBJ2-7
d_call: -
cdr3_nt: TGTGCCAGCAGTTACTATGGACAGACTTCCTACGAGCAGTACTTC
cdr3_aa: CASSYYGQTSYEQYF

clone_size: -
v_call: TRBV6-6
j_call: TRBJ2-4
d_call: TRBD2
cdr3_nt: TGTGCCAGCAGTTTGACTAGCGGGAGTGAAAACATTCAGTACTTC
cdr3_aa: CASSLTSGSENIQYF

clone_size: -
v_call: TRBV5-1
j_call: TRBJ2-1
d_call: -
cdr3_nt: TGCGCCAGCAGCCGACCCGGTTACAATGAGCAGTTCTTC
cdr3_aa: CASSRPGYNEQFF

clone_size: -
v_call: TRBV6-6
j_call: TRBJ1-2
d_call: TRBD1
cdr3_nt: TGTGCCAGCAGCGAAGGGACAGGTAGTCGCCGCACCTTC
cdr3_aa: CASSEGTGSRRTF

clone_size: -
v_call: TRBV28
j_call: TRBJ1-1
d_call: -
cdr3_nt: TGTGCCAGCATTGCCGCTTGGGGGAACACTGAAGCTTTCTTT
cdr3_aa: CASIAAWGNTEAFF

clone_size: -
v_call: TRBV6-1
j_call: TRBJ1-4
d_call: -
cdr3_nt: TGTGCCAGCAGTGAAAGACGTTCCAGGGGAACTAATGAAAAACTGTTTTTT
cdr3_aa: CASSERRSRGTNEKLFF

clone_size: -
v_call: TRBV2
j_call: TRBJ1-4
d_call: TRBD1
cdr3_nt: TGTGCCAGCAGTGCTGGGACAGGGAATGAAAAACTGTTTTTT
cdr3_aa: CASSAGTGNEKLFF

clone_size: -
v_call: TRBV30
j_call: TRBJ2-7
d_call: TRBD1
cdr3_nt: TGTGCCTGGAGGGGTGCAGGGGGCTTAAACGAGCAGTACTTC
cdr3_aa: CAWRGAGGLNEQYF

clone_size: -
v_call: TRBV19
j_call: TRBJ2-7
d_call: -
cdr3_nt: TGTGCCAGTAGTATCCAGGAGTCTAGCTCCTACGAGCAGTACTTC
cdr3_aa: CASSIQESSSYEQYF

clone_size: once
v_call: TRBV5-6
j_call: TRBJ2-7
d_call: -
cdr3_nt: TGTGCCAGCAGCTTGGCTGCGGCGAGCGAGCAGTACTTC
cdr3_aa: CASSLAAASEQYF

clone_size: -
v_call: TRBV28
j_call: TRBJ2-7
d_call: TRBD2
cdr3_nt: TGTGCCAGCATCCACGGGGCGGGGGGCTACGAGCAGTACTTC
cdr3_aa: CASIHGAGGYEQYF

clone_size: -
v_call: TRBV27
j_call: TRBJ1-5
d_call: -
cdr3_nt: TGTGCCAGCAGTTTATTTTATAGCAATCAGCCCCAGCATTTT
cdr3_aa: CASSLFYSNQPQHF

clone_size: -
v_call: TRBV29-1
j_call: TRBJ1-1
d_call: -
cdr3_nt: TGCAGCGTTGAACATGCGGGGGTAGGGACTGAAGCTTTCTTT
cdr3_aa: CSVEHAGVGTEAFF

clone_size: -
v_call: TRBV5-6
j_call: TRBJ2-2
d_call: -
cdr3_nt: TGTGCCAGCAGCTTGGGAGGTGTGAACACCGGGGAGCTGTTTTTT
cdr3_aa: CASSLGGVNTGELFF

clone_size: -
v_call: TRBV6-1
j_call: TRBJ2-5
d_call: -
cdr3_nt: TGTGCCAGCAGTCCCACCGGGACGGAAGAGACCCAGTACTTC
cdr3_aa: CASSPTGTEETQYF

clone_size: -
v_call: TRBV29-1
j_call: TRBJ1-1
d_call: TRBD1
cdr3_nt: TGCAGCGTAGGGACCCCAGGGGGGAACACTGAAGCTTTCTTT
cdr3_aa: CSVGTPGGNTEAFF

clone_size: -
v_call: TRBV11-2
j_call: TRBJ2-3
d_call: TRBD2
cdr3_nt: TGTGCCAGCAGCTTACAGGGACTAGCGGGTGATACGCAGTATTTT
cdr3_aa: CASSLQGLAGDTQYF

clone_size: -
v_call: TRBV25-1
j_call: TRBJ2-1
d_call: TRBD2
cdr3_nt: TGTGCCAGCAGTGAATCGGGACTAGCGGGTCTATACAATGAGCAGTTCTTC
cdr3_aa: CASSESGLAGLYNEQFF

clone_size: -
v_call: TRBV5-1
j_call: TRBJ2-3
d_call: -
cdr3_nt: TGCGCCAGCAGCTTGGAAGGGGATACGCAGTATTTT
cdr3_aa: CASSLEGDTQYF

clone_size: -
v_call: TRBV6-6
j_call: TRBJ1-4
d_call: -
cdr3_nt: TGTGCCAGCAGACCCGGGACATACGAAAAACTGTTTTTT
cdr3_aa: CASRPGTYEKLFF

clone_size: -
v_call: TRBV7-7
j_call: TRBJ2-3
d_call: -
cdr3_nt: TGTGCTAAAAACCAGGATACGCAGTATTTT
cdr3_aa: CAKNQDTQYF

clone_size: once
v_call: TRBV5-1
j_call: TRBJ2-5
d_call: -
cdr3_nt: TGCGCCAGCAGCCCGACACAAGAGACCCAGTACTTC
cdr3_aa: CASSPTQETQYF